This entry lists 3 T cell receptor beta chains sequenced from one sample in a study of cytomegalovirus exposure and HLA in healthy donors. Vbeta (60) and Jbeta (13) primers were used in the PCR. TCRdb's copy holds only in-frame clones and misses some; the assay was immunoSEQ multiplex PCR. Among 150,000 to 180,000 clones, 60% to 85% were seen once, and the ten largest hold about 4%. Sequenced sample: PBMCs. The receptors here all came from a woman aged 40 to 50 in good health and CMV-seronegative.

The genes are TRBV5-4 and TRBJ2-3, with 9 bases matching TRBD2. The CDR3 has 14 amino acids. V was clipped by 0 bases and J by 8 bases; unmatched bases: 4. From germline, CDR1 is SGHNT and CDR2 YYREEE (reference sequence). The CDR3 nucleotides are TGTGCCAGCAGCTTGGAAACTAGCGGGCGTACGCAGTATTTT. Its translation is CASSLETSGRTQYF.

The chain uses TRBV10-2 and TRBJ1-4; 9 bases are a match to TRBD1. The V gene's germline CDR1 is WSHSY and CDR2 SAAADI. V lost 5 bases and J lost 0; bases outside the gene matches: 4. The CDR3 contains 16 residues. The DNA of the CDR3 is TGCGCCAGCAGTACAGGACAGGGGACAACTAATGAAAAACTGTTTTTT. Its protein is CASSTGQGTTNEKLFF.

V usage is TRBV5-4 and J usage is TRBJ1-2, with D possibly TRBD1 on 5 matching bases. Germline-derived CDR1 and CDR2 are SGHNT and YYREEE (reference sequence). V was shortened by 4 bases and J by 4 bases, with 20 bases between the two germline ends. There are 16 residues in the CDR3. The CDR3 DNA reads as TGTGCCAGCAGCCTCTCCAGGGCCCAGCAAGGCTATGGCTACACCTTC. Protein: CASSLSRAQQGYGYTF.